This T cell receptor (beta chain) was captured by sequencing in a study of blood T cell repertoires in COVID-19. Study-level information: Acute-phase and convalescent COVID-19 samples originated in the United States, Italy and Spain. Sample material is recorded as cDNA or gDNA derived from T cells, B-cell-depleted T cells, or PBMCs.

Germline assignment: CDR1 SEHNR and CDR2 FQNEAQ (reference sequence). The CDR3 runs to 15 residues. The trim removed 1 base at V and 4 bases at J, leaving 5 bases unmatched. The table came from immunoSEQ multiplex PCR; TCRdb's copy has only in-frame clones and leaves some out. The sample carries fewer than 500,000 clones, 80% to 90% recorded once. The source of this sequence is a man aged 25-45 years who had recovered from COVID-19. What was sequenced was PBMCs or T cells enriched from blood (not recorded which). The V gene is TRBV7-9, the J gene TRBJ2-7; 9 bases agree with TRBD2. CDR3 amino acids: CASSLVGSGSYEQYF. As DNA, the CDR3 is TGTGCCAGCAGCTTAGTGGGTAGCGGGAGTTACGAGCAGTACTTC.